This TCR beta chain was observed in a study of cytomegalovirus exposure and HLA in healthy donors (dated by TCRdb to about 2017). Notes on the research overall: According to an earlier analysis of a few hundred of the donors, roughly 180 million T cells yielded roughly 100 million unique TCR beta sequences and roughly 280 Gb of sequence data. An earlier analysis of some 500 of the donors applied high-throughput TCR beta sequencing to assess whether each TCR beta V gene segment acted as functional or pseudogenic. Because of strong linkage in the cohort, 5 or 6 DR-DQ haplotypes were treated as single units for association and clustering. A later genetic analysis took genome-wide SNP genotypes for about 55% of the 666 donors and used that subset as a discovery cohort. All discovery cohort repertoires had been generated on a single sequencing platform. Along with the roughly 700-subject first cohort, a separate validation cohort of over a hundred different subjects was used. Roughly 300 gigabases of sequencing data and approximately 85 million unique TCR sequences were included in an early release covering several hundred HLA-typed donors. Donor age, sex, ethnicity and CMV serostatus were compiled together with the repertoire data. HLA typing included class I and class II loci at four-digit resolution. Among the roughly 400 genotyped donors, about 85% belonged to the genetic ancestry cluster associated with self-reported Caucasian donors. A later analysis re-analyzed previously published TCR beta repertoires from roughly 690 donors and added high-resolution HLA genotyping to study TCR occurrence patterns. Across 398 genotyped donors of the cohort, an average of 235,054 unique TCR beta nucleotide sequences per donor were sequenced, and approximately 17% of those sequences were non-productive. The number of typed donors differed by locus: 629-630 for A, B, C, DRB1 and DQB1; approximately 520 for DQA1; approximately 600 for DPA1; and roughly 450 for DPB1. High-throughput TCR immunosequencing, statistical association of individual TCRs with disease status, and machine learning were combined to predict cytomegalovirus infection status. The study used immunosequencing to profile the T cell repertoires of about 670 subjects and linked those repertoires to cytomegalovirus serostatus. The study was designed to test whether signatures of past pathogen exposure could be identified by cataloging public T cell receptors. The later analysis used no new phenotypic data to find candidate immune exposures, relying instead on TCR beta sequences and their occurrence across donors.

This clone came up once. The target of this receptor is not known. Base qualities were left out, and no much larger clone turns up one base away. General findings and caveats noted by the study authors: This cohort had only TCR beta chains sequenced, and the lack of alpha or paired-chain data limited which features could be detected. In a later analysis, the rate of TCR association differed among HLA loci, with DRB1 alleles having the most associated TCRs and HLA-C alleles having the fewest. Because counts were too low, seventeen rarely observed V segments, including chromosome 9 orphons, were left out of the earlier analysis of about 620 of the donors. A later analysis found that HLA-associated TCR beta chains were more clonally expanded and had lower generation probabilities than equally common non-associated chains. Specific HLA alleles were associated with some 15,000 TCR beta sequences at a false discovery rate of 0.05 in a later analysis. In a later genetic analysis, a missense DCLRE1C variant was associated with V-gene and J-gene trimming of TCR beta chains, and the association was replicated in an independent cohort. In the study, about 150 TCR beta chains were listed as associated with cytomegalovirus. Strong co-occurrence of HLA alleles, especially DR and DQ, made assigning TCR associations to individual alleles difficult. Across donors, most TCR sequences were observed very rarely, whereas some public TCRs were present in many individuals. A cluster of highly shared sequence variants was judged likely to be a technical artifact of the sequencing pipeline. It was suggested by the authors that the approach could potentially be generalized to other disease states and immunological phenotypes. An earlier analysis of some 560 of the donors showed that most TCR beta V segments appeared in productive rearrangements either about 90% or about 30% of the time, which broadly matched IMGT annotations. Compared with the roughly 600-donor mean, donors in an Asian-associated ancestry cluster had fewer N-insertions in productive TCRs, according to a later genetic analysis. Immune exposure information for the cohort was limited to CMV serostatus. Several of the top co-occurrence clusters appeared to be linked to parvovirus B19, influenza, CMV and Epstein-Barr virus, according to a later analysis. In vitro tests confirmed that a few of the cytomegalovirus-associated TCR beta chains recognize cytomegalovirus antigens. According to a later analysis, most CMV-associated TCR beta chains appeared to be HLA-restricted, and the HLA associations seemed to be driven largely by CMV exposure. Linkage disequilibrium might explain the correlated functional status among segregating V segments, but an unknown experimental factor could not be ruled out. Some IMGT-functional V segments, including TRBV6-2 and TRBV6-3, could not be distinguished by the 87-base-pair reads and were therefore excluded. The classifier was reported to diagnose cytomegalovirus status with high specificity and sensitivity in both the original cohort and the validation cohort. A further reported finding was that TCR beta sequences accurately predicted the HLA-A and HLA-B alleles for most subjects in the first cohort. Because HLA typing was missing for some donors at each locus, association tests included only the typed subset. The presence/absence analyses assumed that sequencing depth was roughly uniform across donors, and that assumption may not be true.

At the junction V is shortened by 4 bases and J by 4 bases, with 12 bases in between. Counted from cysteine to phenylalanine, this CDR3 has 14 amino acids. Only the CDR3 portion is preserved as DNA: 42 bases, with reading frame beginning at the first base. Via the germline V gene, CDR1 is SGDLS and CDR2 YYNGEE. In total, approximately 690 healthy bone marrow donors made up the cohort. At the time of sampling, all cohort members were nominally healthy, though unrecorded immune exposures were likely present. The donor tested CMV seropositive and was one of the 289 seropositive cohort members. A peripheral blood sample was collected from each donor, and TCR beta sequencing was performed on peripheral blood mononuclear cells. The Qiagen DNeasy Blood Extraction Kit was used to extract genomic DNA from the blood cell samples. Libraries were built with the immunoSEQ multiplex PCR assay. For the multiplex PCR, a mixture combining 60 forward primers for TCR Vbeta segments and 13 reverse primers for TCR Jbeta segments was used. The CDR3 region of rearranged TCR beta genes was amplified from genomic DNA with a multiplex PCR assay. Amplified TCR beta libraries were sequenced as 87-base-pair reads on the Illumina HiSeq System. The paper's data handling went like this. In a later analysis, 77 million or so unique TCR beta chains were counted across the roughly 670 repertoires, and approximately 11 million of these chains were shared by at least two donors. Raw reads were error-corrected and collapsed into unique sequences with a nearest-neighbor algorithm that merged closely related sequences to remove PCR and sequencing errors. V, D and J gene segments were assigned by aligning CDR3 sequences to IMGT reference sequences. Each retained sequence needed at least a six-nucleotide match to both a V gene segment and a J gene segment. A rearrangement was called productive if the CDR3 had no stop codons and remained in frame with V and J, and every other rearrangement was called non-productive. Following IMGT convention, CDR3 was defined as the stretch from the second conserved V-encoded cysteine up to the conserved J-encoded phenylalanine. The earlier analysis of about 610 of the donors excluded any sequence lacking an unambiguous match to a single V gene segment. An earlier analysis of several hundred of the donors called V segments functional above 56.7% productive rearrangements and segregating when the between-donor standard deviation exceeded 5%. A statistical classification framework was built for diagnosing cytomegalovirus status from the catalog of TCR beta chain sequences. A later analysis assigned V and J genes by comparing TCR nucleotide sequences with IMGT/GENE-DB human TR gene sequences. In a later analysis, CDR3 sequences and most-parsimonious VDJ recombination scenarios were assigned using the TCRdist pipeline. In a later analysis, every TCR beta chain was defined by the combination of its CDR3 amino acid sequence and its V-gene family, and reads without a unique V-gene family were dropped. As a way to deal with suspected cross-contamination and a sequencing artifact, a later analysis dropped under 600 nucleotide sequences that were highly shared and had low generation probability. A later analysis calculated a clonal expansion index for each public chain from normalized within-repertoire ranks of inferred template counts. Generation probabilities in a later analysis came from a VDJ recombination model fitted to out-of-frame rearrangements, and those results were checked against IGoR. Hypergeometric tests were used in a later analysis to score TCR-TCR, TCR-HLA and TCR-CMV co-occurrence, with a repertoire-size bias correction applied to the TCR pairs. To estimate false discovery rates, a later analysis permuted the HLA or CMV assignments 20 times. A later analysis grouped co-occurring TCRs with DBSCAN, adding TCRdist sequence similarity when clustering within HLA-allele-positive subsets. Repertoires with fewer than 30,000 or more than 120,000 public chains, plus five repertoires with anomalous nucleotide sharing, were excluded from co-occurrence clustering. In TCRdb, the immuneACCESS table is reduced to in-frame sequences with V and J assigned. These tables do not hold every clone; where another copy was compared, an unresolved V gene accounts for under half, and the others remain unexplained. The DNA was the basis for D and trimming; V, J and clone size are from that table. This sample holds approximately 140,000 clones; roughly four fifths were observed only once. Clones ranked in the top ten supply roughly 3.2% of the sample.

The rearranged chain carries TRBV9 and TRBJ2-1; no D gene can be assigned with confidence. The sequencing sample was made of PBMCs. The clonotype was recovered from a man between 18 and 35 years old in good health and CMV-seropositive. The DNA sequence is given as TGTGCCAGCAGCCCAGATACAGTTTACAATGAGCAGTTCTTC. It is translated as CASSPDTVYNEQFF.